One sample yielded the 27 T cell receptor beta chains listed below, sequenced in a study of cytomegalovirus exposure and HLA in healthy donors. The PCR contained 60 Vbeta and 13 Jbeta primers. Clones were read by immunoSEQ multiplex PCR, and TCRdb kept only the in-frame ones, dropping some. In the table there are about 130,000 clones, 60% to 80% of which are singletons. Sequencing was done on a sample of PBMCs. The receptors shown here come from a young man in good health and CMV-seronegative.

The chain couples TRBV5-1 to TRBJ2-5; D is possibly TRBD2 (5 bases). The CDR3 covers 14 residues. The germline V gene encodes CDR1 SGHRS and CDR2 YFSETQ. V was pared by 2 bases and J by 3 bases, with 11 bases between. This CDR3 reads CASSFGGPEETQYF. The CDR3 coding sequence is TGCGCCAGCAGCTTTGGAGGCCCGGAAGAGACCCAGTACTTC.

The V gene is TRBV7-9, the J gene TRBJ2-7; tentatively, D is TRBD2 (5 bases). Germline assignment: CDR1 SEHNR and CDR2 FQNEAQ (reference sequence). V was pared by 5 bases and J by 5 bases, with 22 bases between. This CDR3 has 16 residues. The CDR3 protein is CASSSPGVVPSNEQYF. The CDR3 DNA follows: TGTGCCAGCAGCAGCCCCGGGGTAGTCCCCAGCAACGAGCAGTACTTC.

This clone has a handful of counts. The V and J genes are TRBV6-4 and TRBJ2-2; D perhaps matches TRBD2 (5 bases). Germline CDR1 MRHNA, CDR2 SNTAGT. V dropped 3 bases and J dropped 3 bases, with 5 bases sitting between them. The CDR3 extends over 13 amino acids. The CDR3 bases are TGTGCCAGCAGTGAAGCGGACACCGGGGAGCTGTTTTTT. The encoded protein is CASSEADTGELFF.

This clone appeared once. The chain uses TRBV7-9 and TRBJ2-7, with 8 bases fitting TRBD2. The germline V gene has CDR1 SEHNR and CDR2 FQNEAQ (reference sequence). Unmatched junction bases numbered 2, after V lost 4 bases and J lost 3 bases. This CDR3 is 13 amino acids long. CDR3 bases: TGTGCCAGCAGCTCGGGGGGGGACTACGAGCAGTACTTC. Its protein product is CASSSGGDYEQYF. The full variable domain, in which reference TRBV7-9 and TRBJ2-7 provide the parts outside the CDR3, is DTGVSQNPRHKITKRGQNVTFRCDPISEHNRLYWYRQTLGQGPEFLTYFQNEAQLEKSRLLSDRFSAERPKGSFSTLEIQRTEQGDSAMYLCASSSGGDYEQYFGPGTRLTVT.

The J gene is TRBJ2-7, the V gene TRBV5-6, with D perhaps TRBD2 (6 bases). Germline CDR1 SGHDT, CDR2 YYEEEE. V lost 0 bases and J lost 7, with 14 bases in between. CDR3 length: 14 residues. CDR3 sequence (DNA): TGTGCCAGCAGCTTGGGCACTTGGGCGGGGGAGCAGTACTTC. This codes for CASSLGTWAGEQYF.

The J gene is TRBJ2-1, the V gene TRBV6-1; 9 bases fit TRBD2. The V segment lost 2 bases and the J segment 4 bases; nucleotides outside the gene matches: 18. This CDR3 contains 20 residues. In germline, CDR1 is MNHNS, CDR2 SASEGT. CDR3 in amino acids: CASSETGGLAGKFVYNEQFF. The DNA of the CDR3 is TGTGCCAGCAGTGAAACTGGGGGACTAGCTGGCAAATTTGTGTACAATGAGCAGTTCTTC.

This clone was found once. The V gene is TRBV7-9, the J gene TRBJ1-1; perhaps TRBD1 as D (6 bases). Germline V gene data show CDR1 as SEHNR and CDR2 as FQNEAQ (reference sequence). The length of the CDR3 is 15 residues. The germline V and J ends were trimmed by 2 bases and 4 bases, with 14 bases remaining between them. The CDR3 loop is CASSLMSQGGTEAFF. The CDR3 coding sequence is TGTGCCAGCAGCTTAATGTCACAGGGCGGCACTGAAGCTTTCTTT. The full variable domain, rest sourced from reference TRBV7-9 and TRBJ1-1, is DTGVSQNPRHKITKRGQNVTFRCDPISEHNRLYWYRQTLGQGPEFLTYFQNEAQLEKSRLLSDRFSAERPKGSFSTLEIQRTEQGDSAMYLCASSLMSQGGTEAFFGQGTRLTVV.

The V gene is TRBV18, the J gene TRBJ2-3; D is uncertain. This CDR3 has 15 residues. The V end lost 3 bases, the J end lost 1 base, and 11 bases lay between the germline ends. Per the germline V gene, CDR1 is KGHSH and CDR2 is LQKENI. The CDR3 DNA sequence: TGTGCCAGCTCACCCCCCTCCGCAGGCACAGATACGCAGTATTTT. This sequence encodes CASSPPSAGTDTQYF.

The chain has TRBV7-9 and TRBJ2-1, with 8 bases lining up with TRBD2. From germline, CDR1 is SEHNR and CDR2 FQNEAQ (reference sequence). The CDR3 totals 14 residues. V trimming: 7 bases; J trimming: 3 bases; junction bases outside the gene matches: 5. The CDR3 sequence: CASTVAGLYNEQFF. DNA of the CDR3: TGTGCCAGCACCGTAGCGGGACTCTACAATGAGCAGTTCTTC.

The V call is TRBV28, the J call TRBJ2-5; 14 bases are a match to TRBD2. V lost 3 bases, J lost 5 bases, and 11 bases stayed unmatched. CDR1 is MDHEN, CDR2 SYDVKM, per germline. The CDR3 runs 18 residues. CDR3 sequence: CASSLYPGTSGSRETQYF. The CDR3 DNA follows: TGTGCCAGCAGTTTGTACCCCGGGACTAGCGGGAGTCGTGAGACCCAGTACTTC. Combining the CDR3 with reference TRBV28 and TRBJ2-5 gives the whole variable domain DVKVTQSSRYLVKRTGEKVFLECVQDMDHENMFWYRQDPGLGLRLIYFSYDVKMKEKGDIPEGYSVSREKKERFSLILESASTNQTSMYLCASSLYPGTSGSRETQYFGPGTRLLVL.

With regard to this clone: The same CDR3 arises from other DNA sequences in this sample as well. The chain uses TRBV7-2 and TRBJ2-3; TRBD1 agrees at 7 bases. This CDR3 is 13 amino acids long. The V gene end was trimmed by 3 bases and the J gene end by 4 bases; junction bases not matched to a gene: 1. The germline CDR1 and CDR2 sequences are SGHTA and FQGNSA. Here the CDR3 DNA reads TGTGCCAGCAGCTTCAGGGGGTCAGATACGCAGTATTTT. This gives the protein CASSFRGSDTQYF.

The genes are TRBV7-9 and TRBJ2-2, with D tentatively TRBD2 (5 bases). The CDR3 is 15 residues long. V lost 3 bases to trimming and J lost 2 bases, with 10 bases between them. The germline V gene has CDR1 SEHNR and CDR2 FQNEAQ (reference sequence). The CDR3 DNA follows: TGTGCCAGCAGCTTCACCAGCGGAAACACCGGGGAGCTGTTTTTT. Translating it yields CASSFTSGNTGELFF.

This chain uses TRBV2 with TRBJ1-6, with a possible D match to TRBD1 (6 bases). The CDR3 is made up of 14 amino acids. Between the trimmed V and J ends, which lost 6 bases and 6 bases, there was a span of 12 bases. Germline V gene data show CDR1 as SNHLY and CDR2 as FYNNEI. CDR3 bases: TGTGCCAGCAGCCAGGACAGCCCTAATTCACCCCTCCACTTT. This sequence encodes CASSQDSPNSPLHF.

The CDR3 DNA reads as TGTGCCAGCTCCCCAAGTGTGGGACAGTACACCGGGGAGCTGTTTTTT. Translation: CASSPSVGQYTGELFF. The chain links TRBV18 to TRBJ2-2, with 7 positions matching TRBD1. The CDR3 runs 16 residues. Per germline, CDR1 KGHSH and CDR2 LQKENI. J lost 3 bases, V lost 6 bases, and 10 bases had no gene match.

This chain uses TRBV13 with TRBJ1-2; tentative D call: TRBD1 (6 bases). The germline gives CDR1 PRHDT, CDR2 FYEKMQ (reference sequence). CDR3 size: 13 residues. Trimming removed 6 bases from V and 10 bases from J, with 18 bases in between. CDR3 sequence (DNA): TGTGCCAGCAGACAAACAGGGCCCTTTTCCTACACCTTC. Translated: CASRQTGPFSYTF.

This chain uses TRBV18 with TRBJ2-1; 11 bases match TRBD2. The CDR3 sequence is 16 residues long. Germline V gene lookup returns CDR1 KGHSH and CDR2 LQKENI. V shed 3 bases, J shed 6 bases, and the junction held 7 bases outside the gene matches. CDR3 residues: CASSPRLAGGVNEQFF. For the CDR3, the DNA is TGTGCCAGCTCACCGCGGCTAGCGGGAGGTGTCAATGAGCAGTTCTTC.

The gene calls are TRBV7-9 and TRBJ1-2, with D possibly being TRBD1 (6 bases). Between the trimmed V and J ends, which lost 6 bases and 8 bases, there was a span of 13 bases. Germline CDR1 and CDR2: SEHNR and FQNEAQ (reference sequence). The CDR3 spans 12 residues. Here the CDR3 DNA reads TGTGCCAGCAGTCGAGACAGGAGGGGCTACACCTTC. It translates to CASSRDRRGYTF.

V gene TRBV5-1 combines with J gene TRBJ2-7; 7 positions agree with TRBD1. This CDR3 contains 12 residues. Germline loops: CDR1 SGHRS, CDR2 YFSETQ. V dropped 2 bases and J dropped 5; count of bases not matched to a gene: 1. CDR3 residues: CASSFTGDEQYF. DNA of the CDR3: TGCGCCAGCAGCTTTACAGGGGACGAGCAGTACTTC.

The chain employs TRBV6-1 and TRBJ2-5, with 7 nucleotides matching TRBD2. The better agreement between TRBJ2-7 and the DNA end casts doubt on the J call. CDR3 length: 14 amino acids. Germline V CDR1 and CDR2: MNHNS, SASEGT. The CDR3 DNA reads as TGTGCCAGCAGTGGTAGCGGGCTCCCCTACGAGCAGTACTTC. Its protein product is CASSGSGLPYEQYF.

The V call is TRBV28, the J call TRBJ2-3, with a tentative D call TRBD1 (6 bases). This CDR3 has 14 amino acids. V lost 7 bases and J lost 6, with 17 bases in between. Germline-derived CDR1 and CDR2 are MDHEN and SYDVKM. The CDR3 reads CASTRPGHRDTQYF. CDR3 nucleotides: TGTGCCAGCACTCGGCCGGGACATAGGGATACGCAGTATTTT.

This chain joins TRBV5-4 and TRBJ2-1, with 12 bases identical to TRBD2. The CDR3 length is 16 residues. V gave up 4 bases and J gave up 7 bases; unmatched junction bases: 9. Germline V lookup: CDR1 SGHNT, CDR2 YYREEE (reference sequence). CDR3: CASSGADGTSGNEQFF. CDR3 DNA sequence: TGTGCCAGCAGCGGCGCGGACGGGACTAGCGGGAATGAGCAGTTCTTC.

This clone was seen only a few times. V is TRBV5-1 and J is TRBJ1-4; 9 nucleotides match TRBD1. CDR1 SGHRS and CDR2 YFSETQ come from the germline V gene. The CDR3 is 15 amino acids. J gave up 8 bases and V 4 bases, and 9 bases lay outside the gene matches. The CDR3 here is CASSDGDRVEEKLFF. In DNA form, the CDR3 reads TGCGCCAGCAGCGACGGGGACAGGGTAGAAGAAAAACTGTTTTTT.

This clone has a handful of counts. This chain connects TRBV5-1 to TRBJ1-2; no clear D. The CDR3 has 12 amino acids. Germline CDR1 and CDR2: SGHRS and YFSETQ. With 2 bases removed from V and 7 bases from J, the gap between germline ends came to 9 bases. The CDR3 sequence: CASSFDISGYTF. The DNA of the CDR3 is TGCGCCAGCAGCTTCGACATCAGTGGCTACACCTTC.

This clone came up a few times. The chain links TRBV19 to TRBJ1-2; the match to TRBD1 covers 8 bases. Germline V gene lookup returns CDR1 LNHDA and CDR2 SQIVND (reference sequence). V trimming: 4 bases; J trimming: 2 bases; junction bases outside the gene matches: 6. The CDR3 spans 15 residues. CDR3 sequence reads: CASSNHRTGNYGYTF. CDR3 coding DNA: TGTGCCAGTAGTAACCACAGGACAGGGAACTATGGCTACACCTTC. Full variable domain (rest looked up from reference TRBV19 and TRBJ1-2): DGGITQSPKYLFRKEGQNVTLSCEQNLNHDAMYWYRQDPGQGLRLIYYSQIVNDFQKGDIAEGYSVSREKKESFPLTVTSAQKNPTAFYLCASSNHRTGNYGYTFGSGTRLTVV.

The CDR3 loop is CASSPLGQPSFEAFF. The CDR3 coding sequence is TGTGCCAGCAGCCCCTTGGGACAGCCCTCCTTTGAAGCTTTCTTT. The chain has TRBV28 and TRBJ1-1; 7 nucleotides align to TRBD1. The germline gives CDR1 MDHEN, CDR2 SYDVKM. The CDR3 spans 15 residues. V lost 6 bases and J lost 7; bases outside the gene matches: 14.

The rearrangement links TRBV9 to TRBJ2-7; TRBD1 matches 8 bases. Losses at the gene ends were 3 bases for V and 4 bases for J; bases not matched to a gene: 9. Per germline, CDR1 SGDLS and CDR2 YYNGEE. The CDR3 spans 15 residues. The CDR3, as DNA: TGTGCCAGCAGCGGGGGGACAGGACCAAAATACGAGCAGTACTTC. This sequence encodes CASSGGTGPKYEQYF.

The chain couples TRBV30 to TRBJ2-7, with 8 bases matching TRBD1. The CDR3 contains 15 residues. After removal of 7 bases from V and 0 bases from J, the junction contained 11 bases not matched to a gene. Germline V gene sequence: CDR1 GTSNPN, CDR2 SVGIG (reference sequence). The CDR3 is CASTLTGASSYEQYF. CDR3 bases: TGTGCCTCCACCTTGACAGGGGCCAGCTCCTACGAGCAGTACTTC.